This TCR beta chain was found in a study of cytomegalovirus exposure and HLA in healthy donors. Findings of the study overall: What a later analysis showed was that several of the most significant clusters appeared linked to common viral pathogens. Most CMV-associated TCR beta chains appeared HLA-restricted in a later analysis. When analyzed later, the rates of TCR association showed variation by HLA locus, with DRB1 the most and HLA-C the fewest.

Healthy bone marrow donors made up the cohort. Primers for the PCR totalled 60 Vbeta and 13 Jbeta. Only in-frame clones appear in the TCRdb table, and some are missing; sequencing was by immunoSEQ multiplex PCR. The sample lists some 140,000 clones, around 80% seen once, with 6.5% in the top ten. A note on this clone: Its antigen remains unknown.

This receptor was obtained from a man aged 40-55 years in good health and CMV-seropositive. The sequenced material came from PBMCs.

In DNA, the CDR3 is TGTGCCAGTAGCAGGGGAATTCCCTCTGGAAACACCATATATTTT. Amino acids: CASSRGIPSGNTIYF. The gene calls are TRBV19 and TRBJ1-3; TRBD1 is a possible D gene (6 bases). Germline V lookup: CDR1 LNHDA, CDR2 SQIVND (reference sequence). Trimming shortened V by 6 bases and J by 0 bases, and 12 bases separated the two germline ends. This CDR3 spans 15 amino acids.